This T cell receptor (beta chain) was observed in a study of identical twins. Each CDR3 protein is one row after TCRdb ran MiXCR on the 5' RACE reads. The table lists approximately 600,000 distinct CDR3 sequences, just over 7% of them singletons, with roughly 1.6% in the top ten. This clonotype has more than one count but fewer than ten. These records were also assigned to another study, of yellow fever vaccine responses in identical twins.

Sequencing used PBMCs. The receptor's source is a woman younger than 30 in good health.

CDR3 nucleotides: TGCAGTGCTAGAGGCGCAGGACAGGGGTCCTCACCCCTCCACTTT. It specifies CSARGAGQGSSPLHF. This chain joins TRBV20-1 and TRBJ1-6, with 9 bases matching TRBD1. Germline loops: CDR1 DFQATT, CDR2 SNEGSKA (reference sequence). The CDR3 length is 15 residues. Losses at the gene ends were 1 base for V and 10 bases for J; bases not matched to a gene: 8.